This is a list of T cell receptor beta chains from one sample in a study of beta chain features in type 1 diabetes. Clones were read by immunoSEQ multiplex PCR, and TCRdb kept only the in-frame ones, dropping some. The data hold some 350,000 clones, with about 14% observed a single time. Material for sequencing was naive CD4+ T cells from blood. Receptor source: a woman aged 18-35 years with type 1 diabetes. Both conserved end residues are part of each CDR3. A D gene is named only where the DNA matches it firmly. Clone size appears in some rows only: once, few, many, or a class for an expanded clone.

CDR3aa: CASSFRTSGQETQYF; CDR3nt: TGTGCCAGCAGTTTTAGGACTAGCGGTCAAGAGACCCAGTACTTC; abundance: NA; j_gene: TRBJ2-5; d_gene: TRBD2; v_gene: TRBV6-5
CDR3aa: CASSLGASGSTDTQYF; CDR3nt: TGCGCCAGCAGCTTGGGGGCTAGCGGGAGCACAGATACGCAGTATTTT; abundance: few; j_gene: TRBJ2-3; d_gene: TRBD2; v_gene: TRBV5-1
CDR3aa: CASSLSGGYGYTF; CDR3nt: TGTGCCAGCAGTTTATCAGGAGGCTATGGCTACACCTTC; abundance: few; j_gene: TRBJ1-2; d_gene: NA; v_gene: TRBV28
CDR3aa: CASSARTGYDTQYF; CDR3nt: TGTGCCAGCAGTGCTAGGACAGGGTATGATACGCAGTATTTT; abundance: few; j_gene: TRBJ2-3; d_gene: TRBD1; v_gene: TRBV6-1
CDR3aa: CAVRASGNTGELFF; CDR3nt: TGTGCCGTAAGGGCTAGCGGTAACACCGGGGAGCTGTTTTTT; abundance: NA; j_gene: TRBJ2-2; d_gene: TRBD2; v_gene: TRBV25-1
CDR3aa: CASSLGGLETQYF; CDR3nt: TGTGCCAGCAGCTTAGGGGGACTCGAGACCCAGTACTTC; abundance: few; j_gene: TRBJ2-5; d_gene: NA; v_gene: TRBV7-2
CDR3aa: CASSPYPTEELFF; CDR3nt: TGTGCCAGCAGCCCGTACCCTACCGAGGAGCTGTTTTTT; abundance: few; j_gene: TRBJ2-2; d_gene: NA; v_gene: TRBV7-3
CDR3aa: CASSPGRGSGDEQFF; CDR3nt: TGTGCCAGCAGCCCCGGTCGAGGGAGTGGAGATGAGCAGTTCTTC; abundance: NA; j_gene: TRBJ2-1; d_gene: NA; v_gene: TRBV5-4
CDR3aa: CASSVAAGTGNTGELFF; CDR3nt: TGTGCCAGCAGCGTAGCTGCCGGGACAGGGAACACCGGGGAGCTGTTTTTT; abundance: NA; j_gene: TRBJ2-2; d_gene: TRBD1; v_gene: TRBV9
CDR3aa: CASSLRSQGRNTGELFF; CDR3nt: TGTGCCAGCAGCTTAAGGTCACAGGGGCGAAACACCGGGGAGCTGTTTTTT; abundance: NA; j_gene: TRBJ2-2; d_gene: TRBD1; v_gene: TRBV7-2
CDR3aa: CASSQHGLARDEQFF; CDR3nt: TGCGCCAGCAGCCAACACGGACTAGCTAGGGATGAGCAGTTCTTC; abundance: NA; j_gene: TRBJ2-1; d_gene: TRBD2; v_gene: TRBV4-1
CDR3aa: CASSRGGRKQETQYF; CDR3nt: TGTGCCAGCAGCCGGGGGGGCAGAAAGCAAGAGACCCAGTACTTC; abundance: NA; j_gene: TRBJ2-5; d_gene: TRBD2; v_gene: TRBV7-9
CDR3aa: CASSDTGTGKDEQFF; CDR3nt: TGTGCCAGCAGCGATACCGGGACAGGGAAGGATGAGCAGTTCTTC; abundance: NA; j_gene: TRBJ2-1; d_gene: TRBD1; v_gene: TRBV7-6
CDR3aa: CASSLEQQVDTQYF; CDR3nt: TGCGCCAGCAGCTTGGAACAGCAAGTAGATACGCAGTATTTT; abundance: NA; j_gene: TRBJ2-3; d_gene: NA; v_gene: TRBV5-1
CDR3aa: CASSLVSPSVAGGYNEQFF; CDR3nt: TGCGCCAGCAGCTTGGTATCCCCCTCTGTTGCGGGAGGTTACAATGAGCAGTTCTTC; abundance: few; j_gene: TRBJ2-1; d_gene: TRBD2; v_gene: TRBV5-1
CDR3aa: CASSEGTSGQQFF; CDR3nt: TGTGCCAGCAGTGAGGGGACTAGCGGCCAGCAGTTCTTC; abundance: NA; j_gene: TRBJ2-1; d_gene: TRBD2; v_gene: TRBV2
CDR3aa: CASTKGGTEAFF; CDR3nt: TGTGCCAGTACCAAGGGGGGGACTGAAGCTTTCTTT; abundance: NA; j_gene: TRBJ1-1; d_gene: NA; v_gene: TRBV19
CDR3aa: CASSFIAGGYEQYF; CDR3nt: TGTGCCAGCAGCTTCATAGCGGGGGGTTACGAGCAGTACTTC; abundance: few; j_gene: TRBJ2-7; d_gene: TRBD2; v_gene: TRBV7-2